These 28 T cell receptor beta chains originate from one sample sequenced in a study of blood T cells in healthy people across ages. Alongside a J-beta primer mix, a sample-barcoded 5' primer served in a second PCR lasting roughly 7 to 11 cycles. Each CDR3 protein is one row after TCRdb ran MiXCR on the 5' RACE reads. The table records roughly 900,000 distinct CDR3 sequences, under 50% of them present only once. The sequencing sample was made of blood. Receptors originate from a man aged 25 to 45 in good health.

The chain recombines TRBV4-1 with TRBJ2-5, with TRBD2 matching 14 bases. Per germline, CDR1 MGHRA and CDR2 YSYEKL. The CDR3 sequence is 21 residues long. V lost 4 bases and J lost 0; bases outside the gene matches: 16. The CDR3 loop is CASSLPRDGLAGGRYQETQYF. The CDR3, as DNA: TGCGCCAGCAGCCTCCCTCGAGACGGACTAGCGGGGGGCCGGTACCAAGAGACCCAGTACTTC.

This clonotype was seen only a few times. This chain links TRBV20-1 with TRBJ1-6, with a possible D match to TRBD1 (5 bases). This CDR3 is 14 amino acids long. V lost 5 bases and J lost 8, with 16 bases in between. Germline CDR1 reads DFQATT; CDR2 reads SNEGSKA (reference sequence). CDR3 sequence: CSALGGDLDSPLHF. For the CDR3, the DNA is TGCAGTGCTCTTGGTGGGGACTTGGATTCACCCCTCCACTTT.

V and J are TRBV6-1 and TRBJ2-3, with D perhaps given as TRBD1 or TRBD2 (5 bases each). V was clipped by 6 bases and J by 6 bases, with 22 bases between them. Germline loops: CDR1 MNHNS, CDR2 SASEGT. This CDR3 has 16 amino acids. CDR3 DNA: TGTGCCAGCAGCCCCTTTACGGGGCCTTCTAGCGATACGCAGTATTTT. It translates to CASSPFTGPSSDTQYF.

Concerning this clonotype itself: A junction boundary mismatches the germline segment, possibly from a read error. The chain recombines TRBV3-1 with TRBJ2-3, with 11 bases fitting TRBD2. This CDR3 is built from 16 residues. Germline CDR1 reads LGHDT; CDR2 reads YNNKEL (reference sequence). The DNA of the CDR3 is TGTACCAGCAGCCAGATAGCGGGGGGGCTAAGAGATACGCAGTATTTT. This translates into CTSSQIAGGLRDTQYF.

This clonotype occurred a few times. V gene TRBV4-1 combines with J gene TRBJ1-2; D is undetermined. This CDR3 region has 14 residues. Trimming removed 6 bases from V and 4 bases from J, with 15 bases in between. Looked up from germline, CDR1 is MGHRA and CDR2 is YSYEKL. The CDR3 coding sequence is TGCGCCAGCAGTCCGACCCCACAAAGCTATGGCTACACCTTC. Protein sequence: CASSPTPQSYGYTF.

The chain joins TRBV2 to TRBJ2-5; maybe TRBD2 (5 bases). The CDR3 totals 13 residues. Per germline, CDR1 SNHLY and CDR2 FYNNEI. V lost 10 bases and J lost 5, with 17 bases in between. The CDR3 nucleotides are TGTGCCACCCGGCCATGGCCGGGGGAGACCCAGTACTTC. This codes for CATRPWPGETQYF.

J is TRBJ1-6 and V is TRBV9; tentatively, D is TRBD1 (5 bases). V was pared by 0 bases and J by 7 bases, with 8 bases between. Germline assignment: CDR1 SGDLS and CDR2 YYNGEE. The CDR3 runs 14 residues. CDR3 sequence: CASSVARANSPLHF. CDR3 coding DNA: TGTGCCAGCAGCGTAGCCAGGGCAAATTCACCCCTCCACTTT.

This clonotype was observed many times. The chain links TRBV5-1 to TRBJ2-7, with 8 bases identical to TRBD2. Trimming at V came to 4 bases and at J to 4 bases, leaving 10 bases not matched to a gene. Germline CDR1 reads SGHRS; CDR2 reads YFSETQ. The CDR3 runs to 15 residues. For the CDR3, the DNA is TGCGCCAGCAGCCTGGATGGTAGCGGGATATACGAGCAGTACTTC. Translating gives CASSLDGSGIYEQYF.

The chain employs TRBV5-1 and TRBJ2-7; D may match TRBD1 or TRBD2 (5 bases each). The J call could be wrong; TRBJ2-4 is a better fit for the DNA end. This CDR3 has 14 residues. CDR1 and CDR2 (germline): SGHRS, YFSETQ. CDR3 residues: CASSLDGASTIQYF. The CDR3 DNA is TGCGCCAGCAGCTTGGACGGGGCTTCAACCATTCAGTACTTC.

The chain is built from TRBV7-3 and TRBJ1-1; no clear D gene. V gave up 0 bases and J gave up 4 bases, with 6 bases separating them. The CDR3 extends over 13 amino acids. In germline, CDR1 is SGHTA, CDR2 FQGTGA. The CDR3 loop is CASSLTTLTEAFF. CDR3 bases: TGTGCCAGCAGCTTAACGACCCTCACTGAAGCTTTCTTT. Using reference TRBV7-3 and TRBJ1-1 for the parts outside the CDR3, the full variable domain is GAGVSQTPSNKVTEKGKYVELRCDPISGHTALYWYRQSLGQGPEFLIYFQGTGAADDSGLPNDRFFAVRPEGSVSTLKIQRTERGDSAVYLCASSLTTLTEAFFGQGTRLTVV.

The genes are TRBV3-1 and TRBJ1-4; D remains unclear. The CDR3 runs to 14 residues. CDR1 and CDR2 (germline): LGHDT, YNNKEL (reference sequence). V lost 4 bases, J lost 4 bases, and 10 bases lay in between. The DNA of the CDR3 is TGTGCCAGCAGCCTCCGGGCCGATAATGAAAAACTGTTTTTT. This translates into CASSLRADNEKLFF.

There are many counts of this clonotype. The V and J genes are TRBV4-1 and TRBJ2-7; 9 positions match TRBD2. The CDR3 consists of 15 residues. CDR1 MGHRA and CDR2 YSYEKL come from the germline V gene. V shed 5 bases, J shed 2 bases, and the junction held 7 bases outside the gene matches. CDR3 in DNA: TGCGCCAGCAGCACCCCGGGACTAGCAACCTACGAGCAGTACTTC. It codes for CASSTPGLATYEQYF.

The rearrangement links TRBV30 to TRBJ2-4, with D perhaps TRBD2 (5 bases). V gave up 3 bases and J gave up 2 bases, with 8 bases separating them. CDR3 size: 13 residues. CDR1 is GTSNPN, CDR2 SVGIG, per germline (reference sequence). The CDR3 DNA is TGTGCCTGGAGCGGGATAACCAAAAACATTCAGTACTTC. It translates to CAWSGITKNIQYF.

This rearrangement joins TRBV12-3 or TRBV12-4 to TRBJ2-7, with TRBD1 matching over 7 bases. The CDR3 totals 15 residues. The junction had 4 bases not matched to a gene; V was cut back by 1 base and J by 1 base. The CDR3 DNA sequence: TGTGCCAGCAGTTTAGAGGGGGCGCCTTCCTACGAGCAGTACTTC. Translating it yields CASSLEGAPSYEQYF.

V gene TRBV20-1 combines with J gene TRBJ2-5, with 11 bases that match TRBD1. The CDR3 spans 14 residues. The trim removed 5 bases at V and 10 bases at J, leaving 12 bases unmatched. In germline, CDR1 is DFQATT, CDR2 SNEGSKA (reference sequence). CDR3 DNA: TGCAGTGCTGCCCGTCCGGGACAGGGGGTCGACCAGTACTTC. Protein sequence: CSAARPGQGVDQYF.

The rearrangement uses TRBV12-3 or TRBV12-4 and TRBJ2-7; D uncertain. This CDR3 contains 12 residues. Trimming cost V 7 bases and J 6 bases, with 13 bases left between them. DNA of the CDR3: TGTGCCAGCATCCCAGACTCGGGCGAGCAGTACTTC. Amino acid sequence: CASIPDSGEQYF.

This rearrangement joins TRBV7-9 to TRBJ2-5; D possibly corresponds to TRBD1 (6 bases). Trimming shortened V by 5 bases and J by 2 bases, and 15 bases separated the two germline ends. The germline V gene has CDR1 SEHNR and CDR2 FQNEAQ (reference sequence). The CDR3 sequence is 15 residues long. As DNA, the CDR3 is TGTGCCAGCAGCGGACAGACAATACCTCAAGAGACCCAGTACTTC. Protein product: CASSGQTIPQETQYF.

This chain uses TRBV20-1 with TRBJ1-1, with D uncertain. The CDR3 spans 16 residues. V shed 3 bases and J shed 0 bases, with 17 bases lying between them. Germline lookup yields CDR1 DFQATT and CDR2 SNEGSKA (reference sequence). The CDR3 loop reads CSASPQKTGMNTEAFF. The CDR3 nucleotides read TGCAGTGCTAGCCCCCAAAAGACGGGCATGAACACTGAAGCTTTCTTT.

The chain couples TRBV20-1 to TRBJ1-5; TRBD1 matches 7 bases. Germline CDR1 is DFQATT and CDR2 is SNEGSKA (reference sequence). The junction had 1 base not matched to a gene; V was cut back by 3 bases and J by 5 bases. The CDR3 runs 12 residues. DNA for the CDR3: TGCAGTGCTAGCACAGGGGATCAGCCCCAGCATTTT. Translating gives CSASTGDQPQHF.

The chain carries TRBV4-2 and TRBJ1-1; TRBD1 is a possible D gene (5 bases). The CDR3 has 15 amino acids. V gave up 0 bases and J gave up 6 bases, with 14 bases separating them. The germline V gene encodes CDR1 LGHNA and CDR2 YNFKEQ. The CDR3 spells CASSQDPRASAEAFF. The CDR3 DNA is TGTGCCAGCAGCCAAGATCCCAGGGCAAGCGCTGAAGCTTTCTTT.

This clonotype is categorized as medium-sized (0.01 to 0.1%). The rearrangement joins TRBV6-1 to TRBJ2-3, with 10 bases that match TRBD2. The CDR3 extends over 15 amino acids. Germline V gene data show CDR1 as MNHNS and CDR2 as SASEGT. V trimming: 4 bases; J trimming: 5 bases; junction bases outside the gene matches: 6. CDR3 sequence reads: CASSVIAGGQDTQYF. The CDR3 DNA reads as TGTGCCAGCAGTGTAATAGCGGGGGGTCAAGATACGCAGTATTTT.

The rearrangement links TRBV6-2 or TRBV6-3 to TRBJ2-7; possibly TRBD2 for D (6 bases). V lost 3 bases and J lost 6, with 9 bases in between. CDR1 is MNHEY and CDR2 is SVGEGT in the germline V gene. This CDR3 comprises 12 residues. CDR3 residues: CASSYRAGEQYF. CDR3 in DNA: TGTGCCAGCAGTTATCGAGCGGGCGAGCAGTACTTC.

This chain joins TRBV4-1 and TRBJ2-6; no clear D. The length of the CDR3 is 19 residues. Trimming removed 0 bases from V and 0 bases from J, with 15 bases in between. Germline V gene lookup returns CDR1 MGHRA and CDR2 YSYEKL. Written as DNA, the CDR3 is TGCGCCAGCAGCCAAGATCAGAACAGTATAGGCTCTGGGGCCAACGTCCTGACTTTC. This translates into CASSQDQNSIGSGANVLTF.

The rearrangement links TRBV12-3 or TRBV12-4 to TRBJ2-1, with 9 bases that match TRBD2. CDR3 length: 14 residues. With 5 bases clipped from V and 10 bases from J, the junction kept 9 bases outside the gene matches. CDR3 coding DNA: TGTGCCAGCAGTCCCCGACTAGCGGAATTGGAGCAGTTCTTC. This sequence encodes CASSPRLAELEQFF.

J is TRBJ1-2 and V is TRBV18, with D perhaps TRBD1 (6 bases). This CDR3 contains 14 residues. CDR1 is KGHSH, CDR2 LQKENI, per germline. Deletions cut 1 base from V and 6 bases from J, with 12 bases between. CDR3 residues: CASSPRTAYDGYTF. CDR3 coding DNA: TGTGCCAGCTCACCACGGACAGCTTACGATGGCTACACCTTC. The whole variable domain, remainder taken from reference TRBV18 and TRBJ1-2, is NAGVMQNPRHLVRRRGQEARLRCSPMKGHSHVYWYRQLPEEGLKFMVYLQKENIIDESGMPKERFSAEFPKEGPSILRIQQVVRGDSAAYFCASSPRTAYDGYTFGSGTRLTVV.

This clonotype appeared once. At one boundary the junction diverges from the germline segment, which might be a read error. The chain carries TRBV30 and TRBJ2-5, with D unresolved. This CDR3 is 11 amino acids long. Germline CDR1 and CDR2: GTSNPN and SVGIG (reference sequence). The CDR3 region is CVWSVRETQYF. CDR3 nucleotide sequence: TGTGTCTGGAGTGTACGGGAGACCCAGTACTTC.

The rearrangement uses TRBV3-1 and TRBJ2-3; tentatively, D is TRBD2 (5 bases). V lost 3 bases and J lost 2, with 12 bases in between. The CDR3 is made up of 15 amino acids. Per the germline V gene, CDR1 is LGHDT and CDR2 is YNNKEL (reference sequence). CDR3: CASSQATGVTDTQYF. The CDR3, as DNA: TGTGCCAGCAGCCAGGCGACCGGGGTCACAGATACGCAGTATTTT.

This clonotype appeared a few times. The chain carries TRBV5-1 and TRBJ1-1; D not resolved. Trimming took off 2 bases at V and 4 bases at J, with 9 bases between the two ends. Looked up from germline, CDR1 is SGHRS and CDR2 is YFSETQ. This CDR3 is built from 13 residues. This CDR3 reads CASSFEGLTEAFF. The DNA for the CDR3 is TGCGCCAGCAGCTTCGAAGGGCTCACTGAAGCTTTCTTT.